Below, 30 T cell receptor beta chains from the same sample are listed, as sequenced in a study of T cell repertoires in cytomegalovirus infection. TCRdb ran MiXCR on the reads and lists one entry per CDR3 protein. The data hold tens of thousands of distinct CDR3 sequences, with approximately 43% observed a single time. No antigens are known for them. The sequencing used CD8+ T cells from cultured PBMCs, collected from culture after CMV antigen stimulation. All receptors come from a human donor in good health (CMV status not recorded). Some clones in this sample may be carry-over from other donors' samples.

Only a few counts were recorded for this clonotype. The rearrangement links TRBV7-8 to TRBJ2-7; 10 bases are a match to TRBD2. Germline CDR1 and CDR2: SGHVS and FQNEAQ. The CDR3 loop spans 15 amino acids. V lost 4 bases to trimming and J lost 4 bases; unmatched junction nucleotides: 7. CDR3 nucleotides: TGTGCCAGCAGCTCAAGGACTAGCGGAACATACGAGCAGTACTTC. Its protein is CASSSRTSGTYEQYF.

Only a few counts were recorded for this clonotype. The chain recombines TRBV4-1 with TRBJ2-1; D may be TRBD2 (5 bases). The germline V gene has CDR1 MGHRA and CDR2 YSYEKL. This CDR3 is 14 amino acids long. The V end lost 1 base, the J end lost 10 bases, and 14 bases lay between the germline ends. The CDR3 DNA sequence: TGCGCCAGCAGCCAAGTCCCGATAAGCGGAGAGCAGTTCTTC. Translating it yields CASSQVPISGEQFF.

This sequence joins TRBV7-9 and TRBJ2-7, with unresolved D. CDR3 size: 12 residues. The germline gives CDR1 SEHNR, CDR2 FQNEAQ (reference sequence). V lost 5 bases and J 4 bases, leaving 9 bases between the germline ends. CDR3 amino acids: CASSPLSYEQYF. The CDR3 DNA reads TGTGCCAGCAGCCCCCTTTCTTACGAGCAGTACTTC.

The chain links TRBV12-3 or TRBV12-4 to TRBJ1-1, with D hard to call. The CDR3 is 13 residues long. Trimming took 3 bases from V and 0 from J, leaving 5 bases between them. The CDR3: CASSFRLNTEAFF. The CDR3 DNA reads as TGTGCCAGCAGTTTTCGGTTGAACACTGAAGCTTTCTTT.

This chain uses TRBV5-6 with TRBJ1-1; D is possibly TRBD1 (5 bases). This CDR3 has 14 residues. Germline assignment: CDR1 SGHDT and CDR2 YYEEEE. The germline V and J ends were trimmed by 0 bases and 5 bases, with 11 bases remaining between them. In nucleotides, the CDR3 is TGTGCCAGCAGCTTGGTAAGGGGCGAAACTGAAGCTTTCTTT. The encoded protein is CASSLVRGETEAFF. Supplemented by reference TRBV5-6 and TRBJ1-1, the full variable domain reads DAGVTQSPTHLIKTRGQQVTLRCSPKSGHDTVSWYQQALGQGPQFIFQYYEEEERQRGNFPDRFSGHQFPNYSSELNVNALLLGDSALYLCASSLVRGETEAFFGQGTRLTVV.

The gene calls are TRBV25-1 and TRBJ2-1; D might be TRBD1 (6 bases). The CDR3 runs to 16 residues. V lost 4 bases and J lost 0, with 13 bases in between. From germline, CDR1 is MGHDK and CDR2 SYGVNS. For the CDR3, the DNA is TGTGCCAGCAGTGGGGACATCCCGTTCTCCTACAATGAGCAGTTCTTC. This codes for CASSGDIPFSYNEQFF.

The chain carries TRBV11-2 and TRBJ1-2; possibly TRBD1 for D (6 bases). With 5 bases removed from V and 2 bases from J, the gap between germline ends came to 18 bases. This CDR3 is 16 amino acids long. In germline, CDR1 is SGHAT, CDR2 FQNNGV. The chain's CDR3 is CASSPGAGAPNYGYTF. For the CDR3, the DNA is TGTGCCAGCAGCCCAGGGGCAGGGGCCCCAAACTATGGCTACACCTTC.

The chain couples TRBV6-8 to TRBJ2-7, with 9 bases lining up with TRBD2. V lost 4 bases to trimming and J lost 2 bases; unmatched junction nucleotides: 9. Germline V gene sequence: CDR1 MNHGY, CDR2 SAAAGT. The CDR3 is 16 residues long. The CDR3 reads CASSSLGLARTYEQYF. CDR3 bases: TGTGCCAGCAGTTCCCTCGGACTAGCGAGGACCTACGAGCAGTACTTC.

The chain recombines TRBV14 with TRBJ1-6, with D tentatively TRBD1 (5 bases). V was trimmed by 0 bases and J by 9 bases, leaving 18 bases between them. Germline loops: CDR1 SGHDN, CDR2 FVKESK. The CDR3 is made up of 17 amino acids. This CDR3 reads CASSQDPGPPGGSPLHF. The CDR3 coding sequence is TGTGCCAGCAGCCAAGATCCCGGGCCGCCTGGGGGTTCACCCCTCCACTTT.

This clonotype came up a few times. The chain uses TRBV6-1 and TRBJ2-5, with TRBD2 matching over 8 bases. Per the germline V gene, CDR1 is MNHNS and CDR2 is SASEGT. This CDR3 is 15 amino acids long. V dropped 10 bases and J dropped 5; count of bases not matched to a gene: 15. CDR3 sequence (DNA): TGTGCCAACAAAATGAGCGGGAGCGTCCGGGAGACCCAGTACTTC. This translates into CANKMSGSVRETQYF.

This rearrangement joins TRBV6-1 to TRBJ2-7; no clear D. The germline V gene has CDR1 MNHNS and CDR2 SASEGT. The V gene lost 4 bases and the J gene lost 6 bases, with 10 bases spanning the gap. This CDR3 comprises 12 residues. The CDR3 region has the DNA TGTGCCAGCAGTGTGCAGGTCGCCGAGCAGTACTTC. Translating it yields CASSVQVAEQYF.

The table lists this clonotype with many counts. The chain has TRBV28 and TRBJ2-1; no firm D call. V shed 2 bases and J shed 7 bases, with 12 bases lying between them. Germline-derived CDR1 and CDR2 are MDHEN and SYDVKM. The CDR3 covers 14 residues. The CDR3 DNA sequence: TGTGCCAGCAGTTTAATCTCTCTGACGAATGAGCAGTTCTTC. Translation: CASSLISLTNEQFF.

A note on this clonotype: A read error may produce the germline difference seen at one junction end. This CDR3 is CAGSAGQLATYEQYF. Written as DNA, the CDR3 is TGTGCCGGCAGCGCGGGACAGCTGGCCACCTACGAGCAGTACTTC. The gene calls are TRBV7-9 and TRBJ2-7; tentatively, D is TRBD1 (7 bases). Per the germline V gene, CDR1 is SEHNR and CDR2 is FQNEAQ (reference sequence). The CDR3 spans 15 residues.

CDR3: CASSPFVGSYEQYF. CDR3 bases: TGTGCCAGCAGCCCTTTCGTAGGATCCTACGAGCAGTACTTC. The chain joins TRBV7-2 to TRBJ2-7, with D hard to call. Looked up from germline, CDR1 is SGHTA and CDR2 is FQGNSA. The CDR3 has 14 residues. V dropped 5 bases and J dropped 1 base, with 12 bases sitting between them.

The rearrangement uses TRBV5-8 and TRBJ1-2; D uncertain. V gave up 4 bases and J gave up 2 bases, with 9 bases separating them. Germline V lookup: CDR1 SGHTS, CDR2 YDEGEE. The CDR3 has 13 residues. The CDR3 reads CASSHTENYGYTF. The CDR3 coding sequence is TGTGCCAGCAGCCACACAGAAAACTATGGCTACACCTTC.

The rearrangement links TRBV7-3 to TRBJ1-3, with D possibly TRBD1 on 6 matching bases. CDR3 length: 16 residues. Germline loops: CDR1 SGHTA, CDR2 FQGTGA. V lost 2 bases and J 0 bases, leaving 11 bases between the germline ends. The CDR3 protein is CASSLGQPSSGNTIYF. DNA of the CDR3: TGTGCCAGCAGCTTAGGACAGCCGAGCTCTGGAAACACCATATATTTT.

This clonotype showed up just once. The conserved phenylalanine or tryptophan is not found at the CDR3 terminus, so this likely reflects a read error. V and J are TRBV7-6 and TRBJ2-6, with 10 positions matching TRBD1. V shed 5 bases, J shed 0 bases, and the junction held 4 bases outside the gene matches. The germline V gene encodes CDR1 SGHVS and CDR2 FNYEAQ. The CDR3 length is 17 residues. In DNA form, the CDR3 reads TGTGCCAGCAGCCTAAGACAGGGGGCCTCTGGGGCCAACGTCCTGACTTTA. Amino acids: CASSLRQGASGANVLTL.

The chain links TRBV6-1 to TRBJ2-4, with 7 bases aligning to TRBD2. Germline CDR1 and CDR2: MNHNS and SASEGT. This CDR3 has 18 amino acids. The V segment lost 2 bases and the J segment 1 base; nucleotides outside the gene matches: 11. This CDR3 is CASSERDLAGVAKNIQYF. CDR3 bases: TGTGCCAGCAGTGAACGGGATCTCGCGGGAGTGGCCAAAAACATTCAGTACTTC.

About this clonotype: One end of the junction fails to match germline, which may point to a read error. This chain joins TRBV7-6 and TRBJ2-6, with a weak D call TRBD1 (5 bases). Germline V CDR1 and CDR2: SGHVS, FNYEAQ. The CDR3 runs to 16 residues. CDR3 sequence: CASSPLQGSGANVLTF. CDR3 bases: TGTGCTAGCAGCCCCCTCCAGGGCTCTGGGGCCAACGTCCTGACTTTC.

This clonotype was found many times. CDR3 amino acids: CASSYSAAGGFYNEQFF. CDR3 nucleotides: TGTGCCAGCAGTTACTCAGCAGCGGGGGGCTTCTACAATGAGCAGTTCTTC. The chain recombines TRBV6-6 with TRBJ2-1; 9 positions agree with TRBD2. This CDR3 contains 17 residues. V dropped 0 bases and J dropped 3; count of bases not matched to a gene: 6. CDR1 and CDR2 (germline): MNHNY, SVGAGI (reference sequence).

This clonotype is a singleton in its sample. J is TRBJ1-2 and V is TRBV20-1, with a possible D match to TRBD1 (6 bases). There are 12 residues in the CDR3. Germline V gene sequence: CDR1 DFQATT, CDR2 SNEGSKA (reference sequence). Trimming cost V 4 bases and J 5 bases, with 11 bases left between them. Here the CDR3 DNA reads TGCAGTGCTAAGGGCAGGGGTTATGGCTACACCTTC. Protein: CSAKGRGYGYTF.

The CDR3 sequence: CASSAGGGNQPQHF. In nucleotides, the CDR3 is TGTGCCAGCAGCGCAGGAGGGGGCAATCAGCCCCAGCATTTT. V is TRBV7-4 and J is TRBJ1-5; D perhaps matches TRBD1 (5 bases). Per the germline V gene, CDR1 is SGHVT and CDR2 is SQSDAQ. Trimming shortened V by 5 bases and J by 2 bases, and 10 bases separated the two germline ends. The CDR3 totals 14 residues.

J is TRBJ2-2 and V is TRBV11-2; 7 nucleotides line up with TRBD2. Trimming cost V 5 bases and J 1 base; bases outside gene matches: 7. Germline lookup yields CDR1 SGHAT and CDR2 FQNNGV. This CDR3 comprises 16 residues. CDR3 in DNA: TGTGCCAGCAGCCCGAGGGGCGGGGGGAACACCGGGGAGCTGTTTTTT. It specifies CASSPRGGGNTGELFF. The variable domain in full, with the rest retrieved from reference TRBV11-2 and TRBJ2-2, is EAGVAQSPRYKIIEKRQSVAFWCNPISGHATLYWYQQILGQGPKLLIQFQNNGVVDDSQLPKDRFSAERLKGVDSTLKIQPAKLEDSAVYLCASSPRGGGNTGELFFGEGSRLTVL.

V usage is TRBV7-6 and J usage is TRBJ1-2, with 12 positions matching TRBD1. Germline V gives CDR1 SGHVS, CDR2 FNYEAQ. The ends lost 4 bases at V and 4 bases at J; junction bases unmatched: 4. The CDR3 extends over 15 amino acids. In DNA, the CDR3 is TGTGCCAGCAGCTCCCGGGACAGGGGGCTCTATGGCTACACCTTC. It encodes CASSSRDRGLYGYTF.

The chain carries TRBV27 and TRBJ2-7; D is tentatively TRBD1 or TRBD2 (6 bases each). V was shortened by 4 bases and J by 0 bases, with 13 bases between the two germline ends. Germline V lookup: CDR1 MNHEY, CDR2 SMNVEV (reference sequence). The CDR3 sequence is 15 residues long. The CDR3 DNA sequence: TGTGCCAGCAGTTGGGGAAAGGGGGGCTCCTACGAGCAGTACTTC. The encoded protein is CASSWGKGGSYEQYF.

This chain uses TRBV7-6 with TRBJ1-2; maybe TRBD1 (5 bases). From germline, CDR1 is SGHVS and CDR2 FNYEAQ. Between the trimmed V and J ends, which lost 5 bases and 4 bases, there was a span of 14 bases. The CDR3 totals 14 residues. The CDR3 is CASSPPGGTYGYTF. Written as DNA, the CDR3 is TGTGCCAGCAGCCCCCCGGGAGGGACCTATGGCTACACCTTC.

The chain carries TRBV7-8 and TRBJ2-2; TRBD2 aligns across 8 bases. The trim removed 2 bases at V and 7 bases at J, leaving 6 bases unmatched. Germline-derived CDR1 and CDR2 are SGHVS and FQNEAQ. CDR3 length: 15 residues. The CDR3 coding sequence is TGTGCCAGCAGCTTACGGGGGGGAGCTAGCGGGGAGCTGTTTTTT. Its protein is CASSLRGGASGELFF.

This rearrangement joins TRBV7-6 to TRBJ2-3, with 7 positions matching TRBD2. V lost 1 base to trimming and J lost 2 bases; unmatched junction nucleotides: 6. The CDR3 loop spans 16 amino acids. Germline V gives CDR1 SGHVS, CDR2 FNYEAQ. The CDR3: CASSLVASGYTDTQYF. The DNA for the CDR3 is TGTGCCAGCAGCTTAGTTGCTAGCGGTTACACAGATACGCAGTATTTT.

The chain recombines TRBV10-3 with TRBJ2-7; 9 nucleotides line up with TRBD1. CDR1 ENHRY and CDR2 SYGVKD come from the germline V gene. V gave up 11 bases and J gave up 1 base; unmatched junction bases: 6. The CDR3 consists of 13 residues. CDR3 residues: CARDRAGSYEQYF. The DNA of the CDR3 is TGTGCCCGGGACAGGGCGGGATCCTACGAGCAGTACTTC.

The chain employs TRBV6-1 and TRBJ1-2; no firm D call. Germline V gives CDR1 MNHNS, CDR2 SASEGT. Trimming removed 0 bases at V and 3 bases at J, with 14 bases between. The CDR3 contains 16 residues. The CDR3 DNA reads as TGTGCCAGCAGTGAAGCGGTGGCCAGAATCTACTATGGCTACACCTTC. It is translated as CASSEAVARIYYGYTF.